The 5 T cell receptor beta chains given below trace back to one sample, sequenced in a study of blood T cell repertoires in COVID-19. The method was immunoSEQ multiplex PCR; TCRdb's version includes in-frame clones alone and lacks a portion of them. The sample contains approximately 430,000 clones, roughly 89% of which appear only once. The material sequenced was peripheral blood. The receptors were sampled from a woman aged 25-40 years with active or convalescent COVID-19.

This chain joins TRBV5-4 and TRBJ2-3; TRBD2 agrees at 9 bases. Trimming cost V 4 bases and J 3 bases; bases outside gene matches: 12. Germline V lookup: CDR1 SGHNT, CDR2 YYREEE (reference sequence). This CDR3 spans 17 amino acids. Written as DNA, the CDR3 is TGTGCCAGCAGCCCCGGGGTAGCGGGAGTGAGGACAGATACGCAGTATTTT. Encoded protein: CASSPGVAGVRTDTQYF.

V and J are TRBV19 and TRBJ1-2; possibly TRBD1 for D (6 bases). The germline CDR1 and CDR2 sequences are LNHDA and SQIVND (reference sequence). V was trimmed by 3 bases and J by 7 bases, leaving 21 bases between them. The length of the CDR3 is 16 residues. In nucleotides, the CDR3 is TGTGCCAGTAGTATGCTTCAGCAGGGGCCTTTAGGTGGCTACACCTTC. Translated, it gives CASSMLQQGPLGGYTF. Drawing the rest from reference TRBV19 and TRBJ1-2, the complete variable domain is DGGITQSPKYLFRKEGQNVTLSCEQNLNHDAMYWYRQDPGQGLRLIYYSQIVNDFQKGDIAEGYSVSREKKESFPLTVTSAQKNPTAFYLCASSMLQQGPLGGYTFGSGTRLTVV.

The chain combines TRBV18 with TRBJ1-5, with TRBD1 identical over 8 bases. V gave up 3 bases and J gave up 6 bases; unmatched junction bases: 4. This CDR3 has 14 amino acids. CDR1 and CDR2 (germline): KGHSH, LQKENI. CDR3 DNA: TGTGCCAGCTCACCGCGACAGGGGAGTCAGCCCCAGCATTTT. This translates into CASSPRQGSQPQHF.

The genes are TRBV6-6 and TRBJ1-1, with 7 bases identical to TRBD1. The CDR3 loop spans 16 amino acids. J gave up 5 bases and V 5 bases, and 14 bases lay outside the gene matches. Germline CDR1 reads MNHNY; CDR2 reads SVGAGI (reference sequence). The CDR3 protein is CASSRPEFRGETEAFF. DNA for the CDR3: TGTGCCAGCAGTAGACCCGAATTCAGGGGGGAGACTGAAGCTTTCTTT.

CDR3 in amino acids: CASSLRPGTGVPYEQYF. CDR3 in DNA: TGTGCCAGCAGCTTACGTCCCGGGACAGGGGTACCCTACGAGCAGTACTTC. The gene calls are TRBV13 and TRBJ2-7; 10 bases are shared with TRBD1. CDR3 size: 17 residues. Per the germline V gene, CDR1 is PRHDT and CDR2 is FYEKMQ (reference sequence). V was pared by 2 bases and J by 2 bases, with 9 bases of the junction left unmatched. Combining the CDR3 with reference TRBV13 and TRBJ2-7 gives the whole variable domain AAGVIQSPRHLIKEKRETATLKCYPIPRHDTVYWYQQGPGQDPQFLISFYEKMQSDKGSIPDRFSAQQFSDYHSELNMSSLELGDSALYFCASSLRPGTGVPYEQYFGPGTRLTVT.